The clone carrying this T cell receptor beta chain has just a few counts. Its antigen is not identified. Libraries were made from TCR beta cDNA, and they carried unique molecular identifiers. TCRdb processed the PCR reads anew with MiXCR; each CDR3 protein has one entry. The table shows 750,000 to 900,000 distinct CDR3 sequences, with about 45% occurring only once. The source of the sample is a study of post-analysis software for immune sequencing data. Germline V gene data show CDR1 as MGHRA and CDR2 as YSYEKL. There are 14 residues in the CDR3. V shed 0 bases and J shed 10 bases, with 13 bases lying between them. Notes on the study in general: Significantly lower normalized Chao1 diversity was found in patients with multiple sclerosis relative to controls. Five or six TRBV segments appeared more often in patients than in controls, and TRBV5-6, TRBV5-1 and TRBV20-1 were among these.

This rearrangement joins TRBV4-1 to TRBJ2-1, with D uncertain. The source is a girl aged 5 to 17 with multiple sclerosis. The sequencing input was blood. The CDR3 loop reads CASSQDPVGTEQFF. Here the CDR3 DNA reads TGCGCCAGCAGCCAAGATCCCGTAGGCACCGAGCAGTTCTTC.